Below, 23 T cell receptor beta chains from the same sample are listed, as sequenced in a study of T-cell reconstitution after alpha-beta-depleted transplantation in children. TCRbeta library preparation incorporated unique molecular identifiers. Via MiXCR, TCRdb re-called the PCR reads, giving one row per CDR3 protein. The profile shows around 87,000 distinct CDR3 sequences, more than 7% of them singletons. The sequencing here drew on PBMCs from the stem cell graft donor, taken from the stem cell graft. The source of these receptors is a human donor who donated a stem cell graft to a child with congenital amegakaryocytic thrombocytopenia.

This clonotype occurred many times. This chain connects TRBV20-1 to TRBJ1-2; 7 bases are shared with TRBD1. With V trimmed by 2 bases and J by 3 bases, 18 bases remained unmatched. CDR1 and CDR2 (germline): DFQATT, SNEGSKA (reference sequence). The CDR3 totals 18 residues. CDR3 loop: CSARKNANLRQGDYGYTF. In DNA form, the CDR3 reads TGCAGTGCTAGAAAAAACGCCAACCTGCGACAGGGTGACTATGGCTACACCTTC.

This clonotype was seen at least ten times. The chain joins TRBV7-2 to TRBJ2-1; 10 nucleotides align to TRBD2. With 8 bases clipped from V and 4 bases from J, the junction kept 2 bases outside the gene matches. Germline CDR1 SGHTA, CDR2 FQGNSA. The CDR3 consists of 13 residues. CDR3: CASRTSGYNEQFF. As DNA, the CDR3 is TGTGCCAGCCGGACTAGCGGTTACAATGAGCAGTTCTTC.

This clonotype has at least ten counts. The V gene is TRBV20-1, the J gene TRBJ2-2; 10 bases are a match to TRBD2. Looked up from germline, CDR1 is DFQATT and CDR2 is SNEGSKA (reference sequence). V lost 5 bases and J lost 6; bases outside the gene matches: 9. The CDR3 contains 15 residues. CDR3 amino acids: CSAPSSGRVAGELFF. The CDR3 coding sequence is TGCAGTGCTCCCTCGAGCGGGAGGGTAGCCGGGGAGCTGTTTTTT.

This chain links TRBV19 with TRBJ1-6; weak D call: TRBD1 (6 bases). With 6 bases removed from V and 7 bases from J, the gap between germline ends came to 10 bases. Germline CDR1 is LNHDA and CDR2 is SQIVND (reference sequence). The CDR3 has 13 residues. CDR3 DNA sequence: TGTGCCAGTAGCGCCAGGGGAAATTCACCCCTCCACTTT. Its protein product is CASSARGNSPLHF.

This clonotype was recorded many times. The genes are TRBV5-5 and TRBJ2-7; 11 nucleotides match TRBD2. Germline V gives CDR1 SGHKS, CDR2 YYEKEE (reference sequence). Losses at the gene ends were 4 bases for V and 4 bases for J; bases not matched to a gene: 1. The CDR3 has 13 residues. This CDR3 is CASSRLAGYEQYF. The CDR3 bases are TGTGCCAGCAGCCGACTAGCGGGGTACGAGCAGTACTTC.

This clonotype showed up many times. The chain recombines TRBV18 with TRBJ2-4; D is unresolved. V was clipped by 3 bases and J by 6 bases, with 9 bases between them. In germline, CDR1 is KGHSH, CDR2 LQKENI. CDR3 length: 13 amino acids. CDR3 sequence (DNA): TGTGCCAGCTCACCCGAAAGTGTAAACATTCAGTACTTC. This gives the protein CASSPESVNIQYF. The full variable domain, its missing parts supplied by reference TRBV18 and TRBJ2-4, is NAGVMQNPRHLVRRRGQEARLRCSPMKGHSHVYWYRQLPEEGLKFMVYLQKENIIDESGMPKERFSAEFPKEGPSILRIQQVVRGDSAAYFCASSPESVNIQYFGAGTRLSVL.

This clonotype occurred a few times. The chain employs TRBV27 and TRBJ2-3; 9 bases are shared with TRBD2. This CDR3 spans 15 amino acids. Germline loops: CDR1 MNHEY, CDR2 SMNVEV (reference sequence). Trimming cost V 3 bases and J 2 bases; bases outside gene matches: 3. DNA of the CDR3: TGTGCCAGCAGTTTTTCTAGCGGGGCCACAGATACGCAGTATTTT. This codes for CASSFSSGATDTQYF.

This clonotype showed up many times. The chain joins TRBV20-1 to TRBJ2-7; 8 bases fit TRBD2. V was clipped by 5 bases and J by 4 bases; unmatched bases: 7. Per the germline V gene, CDR1 is DFQATT and CDR2 is SNEGSKA (reference sequence). CDR3 size: 13 residues. In DNA, the CDR3 is TGCAGTGCTGGAAGCGGGAGAGGGTACGAGCAGTACTTC. Amino acid sequence: CSAGSGRGYEQYF.

This chain uses TRBV20-1 with TRBJ2-2, with a possible D match to TRBD1 (5 bases). CDR1 is DFQATT and CDR2 is SNEGSKA in the germline V gene (reference sequence). The CDR3 has 14 residues. Between the trimmed V and J ends, which lost 3 bases and 8 bases, there was a span of 16 bases. The CDR3 DNA reads as TGCAGTGCTAGGCAGGGTCCTTACTCTGGGGAGCTGTTTTTT. Its translation is CSARQGPYSGELFF.

This clonotype came up many times. The chain carries TRBV5-1 and TRBJ1-1; D ambiguous. Trimming shortened V by 0 bases and J by 1 base, and 7 bases separated the two germline ends. CDR1 SGHRS and CDR2 YFSETQ come from the germline V gene. The CDR3 totals 14 residues. CDR3 amino acids: CASSLALQNTEAFF. The CDR3 DNA follows: TGCGCCAGCAGCTTGGCCCTACAGAACACTGAAGCTTTCTTT.

V and J are TRBV29-1 and TRBJ2-3; possibly TRBD2 for D (6 bases). Trimming shortened V by 7 bases and J by 0 bases, and 11 bases separated the two germline ends. The CDR3 sequence is 13 residues long. Germline V gene data show CDR1 as SQVTM and CDR2 as ANQGSEA. CDR3 nucleotides: TGCAGCGGAGAGCGGGTTAGCACAGATACGCAGTATTTT. Protein product: CSGERVSTDTQYF.

V is TRBV29-1 and J is TRBJ2-3; unclear D gene. Germline CDR1 and CDR2: SQVTM and ANQGSEA. The CDR3 extends over 13 amino acids. V was shortened by 6 bases and J by 4 bases, with 14 bases between the two germline ends. The CDR3 nucleotides read TGCAGCGTGGGAAGAGCGACCGCAGATACGCAGTATTTT. It codes for CSVGRATADTQYF.

This clonotype has ten or more counts. The chain links TRBV29-1 to TRBJ2-5; D is unclear. The CDR3 loop spans 11 amino acids. Deletions cut 4 bases from V and 5 bases from J, with 8 bases between. The germline V gene encodes CDR1 SQVTM and CDR2 ANQGSEA. CDR3: CSVGGGETQYF. CDR3 nucleotides: TGCAGCGTTGGAGGTGGGGAGACCCAGTACTTC.

This clonotype was observed once. A read error may be the cause here, since a much bigger clone is one base away. The CDR3 region is CASSSRGTSGPPSHNEQFF. In DNA form, the CDR3 reads TGCGCCAGCAGCTCCAGAGGGACTAGCGGTCCGCCATCCCACAATGAGCAGTTCTTC. The chain joins TRBV5-1 to TRBJ2-1; 11 nucleotides line up with TRBD2. The CDR3 is 19 residues long. Losses at the gene ends were 3 bases for V and 5 bases for J; bases not matched to a gene: 16. In germline, CDR1 is SGHRS, CDR2 YFSETQ.

The chain couples TRBV28 to TRBJ2-4, with TRBD2 as a possible D gene (6 bases). V was clipped by 1 base and J by 0 bases, with 10 bases between them. The length of the CDR3 is 16 residues. The germline gives CDR1 MDHEN, CDR2 SYDVKM. The CDR3 here is CASSLSGDLAKNIQYF. CDR3 DNA sequence: TGTGCCAGCAGTTTATCGGGAGACTTAGCCAAAAACATTCAGTACTTC.

This sequence joins TRBV7-9 and TRBJ2-4, with D possibly matching TRBD1 (6 bases). CDR1 is SEHNR, CDR2 FQNEAQ, per germline (reference sequence). Trimming pared 5 bases from V and 0 bases from J, leaving 14 bases between. The CDR3 consists of 16 residues. CDR3 amino acids: CASSQVTGPAKNIQYF. In DNA form, the CDR3 reads TGTGCCAGCAGCCAAGTTACAGGGCCAGCCAAAAACATTCAGTACTTC.

In its sample, this clonotype was seen a few times. The gene calls are TRBV10-3 and TRBJ2-1; possibly TRBD1 for D (5 bases). The CDR3 covers 15 residues. V lost 4 bases, J lost 0 bases, and 10 bases lay in between. Germline values: CDR1 ENHRY, CDR2 SYGVKD. The CDR3 region is CAISVSGNSYNEQFF. The CDR3 coding sequence is TGTGCCATCAGTGTGTCAGGGAACTCCTACAATGAGCAGTTCTTC.

This clonotype appeared many times. The genes are TRBV20-1 and TRBJ1-5; 11 bases align to TRBD1. The CDR3 has 15 residues. Germline V CDR1 and CDR2: DFQATT, SNEGSKA (reference sequence). V lost 1 base and J lost 5; bases outside the gene matches: 4. CDR3 DNA sequence: TGCAGTGCTAGAGCGGGACAGGGGGAACATCAGCCCCAGCATTTT. Its protein product is CSARAGQGEHQPQHF.

This clonotype was observed a handful of times. This chain joins TRBV27 and TRBJ2-1; TRBD2 might be the D (6 bases). Trimming stripped 7 bases from V and 4 bases from J, with 17 bases between. This CDR3 is 15 amino acids long. Germline V lookup: CDR1 MNHEY, CDR2 SMNVEV (reference sequence). The CDR3 DNA reads as TGTGCCAGCATGCTGATCGGCGGAGGGTACAATGAGCAGTTCTTC. Translating gives CASMLIGGGYNEQFF.

This clonotype has ten or more counts. The chain uses TRBV5-1 and TRBJ2-2; 8 nucleotides line up with TRBD2. Germline CDR1 is SGHRS and CDR2 is YFSETQ. The CDR3 is 16 residues long. The V gene end was trimmed by 1 base and the J gene end by 7 bases; junction bases not matched to a gene: 9. The CDR3 is CASSLSFGTRGGELFF. CDR3 bases: TGCGCCAGCAGCTTGAGCTTCGGGACTAGAGGCGGGGAGCTGTTTTTT.

The chain employs TRBV6-5 and TRBJ1-1; perhaps TRBD1 as D (5 bases). The length of the CDR3 is 12 residues. Trimming pared 8 bases from V and 7 bases from J, leaving 14 bases between. CDR1 is MNHEY and CDR2 is SVGAGI in the germline V gene. In nucleotides, the CDR3 is TGTGCCAGCGCCGGGGGGAACGGTGAAGCTTTCTTT. Translated: CASAGGNGEAFF.

This clonotype has ten or more counts. J is TRBJ2-3 and V is TRBV5-1; D may be TRBD2 (5 bases). The germline V gene encodes CDR1 SGHRS and CDR2 YFSETQ. The CDR3 loop spans 17 amino acids. Trimming removed 0 bases from V and 6 bases from J, with 20 bases in between. CDR3 nucleotides: TGCGCCAGCAGCTTGGATCTCGGGATGGACCGATGGGATACGCAGTATTTT. Protein: CASSLDLGMDRWDTQYF.

This clonotype has a handful of counts. The chain combines TRBV20-1 with TRBJ1-1, with 8 nucleotides matching TRBD1. The germline V gene encodes CDR1 DFQATT and CDR2 SNEGSKA (reference sequence). The CDR3 covers 15 residues. Trimming at V came to 6 bases and at J to 0 bases, leaving 9 bases not matched to a gene. The CDR3 DNA reads TGCAGTGCGCATCAGGGGGCGGGGGTGAACACTGAAGCTTTCTTT. It is translated as CSAHQGAGVNTEAFF.